This record covers a single T cell receptor beta chain. This CDR3 is also generated by other DNA sequences in the sample. This CDR3 has 12 amino acids. Germline CDR1 MDHEN, CDR2 SYDVKM. Trimming pared 5 bases from V and 6 bases from J, leaving 9 bases between. Using immunoSEQ multiplex PCR, the repertoire was profiled, and TCRdb retains in-frame clones only, with some absent. This table has roughly 250,000 clones, about 87% appearing once. The source of the sample is a study of cytomegalovirus exposure and HLA in healthy donors. Study in general: The platform used for the roughly 120 validation repertoires matched that of the approximately 710 first-cohort repertoires, a later analysis reported.

The material sequenced was PBMCs. This rearrangement joins TRBV28 to TRBJ2-3; no clear D gene. The TCR comes from a young man in good health and CMV-seronegative. CDR3 region: CASSRPGDTQYF. DNA of the CDR3: TGTGCCAGCAGTCGTCCCGGGGATACGCAGTATTTT.